This entry lists 5 T cell receptor beta chains sequenced from one sample in a study of blood T cell repertoires in COVID-19. This table comes from immunoSEQ multiplex PCR, and its TCRdb copy is limited to in-frame clones, with some not included. Among 200,000 to 250,000 clones listed, 65% to 90% were seen once. Sequencing used peripheral blood. The receptors derive from a woman aged 45-60 years with acute or convalescent COVID-19.

J is TRBJ2-2 and V is TRBV5-5; D might be TRBD1 (6 bases). V was trimmed by 4 bases and J by 4 bases, leaving 17 bases between them. Germline CDR1 is SGHKS and CDR2 is YYEKEE (reference sequence). This CDR3 is built from 16 residues. DNA of the CDR3: TGTGCCAGCAGCCTCGCGCAGGGGAGAGGCACCGGGGAGCTGTTTTTT. This sequence encodes CASSLAQGRGTGELFF.

V and J are TRBV7-9 and TRBJ2-3; perhaps TRBD2 as D (5 bases). This CDR3 region has 15 residues. The V end lost 1 base, the J end lost 0 bases, and 8 bases lay between the germline ends. Germline V lookup: CDR1 SEHNR, CDR2 FQNEAQ (reference sequence). CDR3 protein: CASSLGASSTDTQYF. The CDR3 nucleotides read TGTGCCAGCAGCTTAGGGGCTAGCAGCACAGATACGCAGTATTTT.

This clone was seen more than once but under ten times. V usage is TRBV28 and J usage is TRBJ2-7; 13 nucleotides match TRBD2. The V gene end was trimmed by 3 bases and the J gene end by 4 bases; junction bases not matched to a gene: 3. This CDR3 has 15 residues. Germline V gives CDR1 MDHEN, CDR2 SYDVKM. In DNA form, the CDR3 reads TGTGCCAGCAGTTTTAGGACTAGCGGGAGATACGAGCAGTACTTC. Translation gives CASSFRTSGRYEQYF. Full variable domain (missing parts from reference TRBV28 and TRBJ2-7): DVKVTQSSRYLVKRTGEKVFLECVQDMDHENMFWYRQDPGLGLRLIYFSYDVKMKEKGDIPEGYSVSREKKERFSLILESASTNQTSMYLCASSFRTSGRYEQYFGPGTRLTVT.

This sequence joins TRBV7-6 and TRBJ1-2; no clear D. CDR3 size: 13 residues. Germline V gene lookup returns CDR1 SGHVS and CDR2 FNYEAQ. Trimming stripped 5 bases from V and 8 bases from J, with 15 bases between. CDR3 sequence: CASSLTEVEGYTF. The CDR3 region has the DNA TGTGCCAGCAGCCTAACGGAGGTTGAGGGCTACACCTTC.

There are a few counts of this clone. The V and J genes are TRBV19 and TRBJ2-7, with D possibly being TRBD1 (6 bases). V was shortened by 6 bases and J by 6 bases, with 18 bases between the two germline ends. This CDR3 region has 14 residues. Germline CDR1 is LNHDA and CDR2 is SQIVND (reference sequence). Written as DNA, the CDR3 is TGTGCCAGTAGGGGCGGTACAGGGATCGGCGAGCAGTACTTC. Translation gives CASRGGTGIGEQYF.